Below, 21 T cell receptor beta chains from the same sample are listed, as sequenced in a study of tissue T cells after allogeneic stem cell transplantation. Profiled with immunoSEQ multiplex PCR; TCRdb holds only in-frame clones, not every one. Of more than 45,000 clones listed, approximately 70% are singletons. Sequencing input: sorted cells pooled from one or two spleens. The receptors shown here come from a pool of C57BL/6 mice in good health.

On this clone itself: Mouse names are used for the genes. CDR3 region: CASSDAGTPEQYF. The sequenced part of the CDR3 DNA is TGTGCCAGCAGTGATGCAGGGACACCTGAACAGTAC. The chain recombines TRBV13-1 with TRBJ2-7, with D possibly being TRBD1 (6 bases). From the germline J gene comes the end of the CDR3, since the read stops 1 residue before it. This CDR3 contains 13 residues. Trimming shortened V by 0 bases and J by 6 bases, and 10 bases separated the two germline ends. The germline V gene encodes CDR1 NSHNY and CDR2 SYGAGN.

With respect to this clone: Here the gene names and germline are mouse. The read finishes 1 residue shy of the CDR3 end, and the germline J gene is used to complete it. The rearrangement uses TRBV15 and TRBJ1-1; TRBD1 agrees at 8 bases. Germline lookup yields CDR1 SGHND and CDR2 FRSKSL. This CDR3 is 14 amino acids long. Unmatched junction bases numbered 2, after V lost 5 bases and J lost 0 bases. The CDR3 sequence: CASSPGQANTEVFF. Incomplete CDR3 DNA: TGTGCCAGCAGTCCGGGACAGGCAAACACAGAAGTCTTC. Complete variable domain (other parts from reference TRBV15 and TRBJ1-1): DAGVTQTPRHEVAEKGQTIILKCEPVSGHNDLFWYRQTKIQGLELLSYFRSKSLMEDGGAFKDRFKAEMLNSSFSTLKIQPTEPKDSAVYLCASSPGQANTEVFFGKGTRLTVV.

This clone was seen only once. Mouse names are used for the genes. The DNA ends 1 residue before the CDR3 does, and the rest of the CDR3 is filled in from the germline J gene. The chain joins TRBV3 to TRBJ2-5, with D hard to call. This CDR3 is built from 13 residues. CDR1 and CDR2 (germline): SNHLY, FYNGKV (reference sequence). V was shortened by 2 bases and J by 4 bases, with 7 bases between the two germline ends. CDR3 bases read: TGTGCCAGCAGCTTAAACTTTAAAGACACCCAGTAC. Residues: CASSLNFKDTQY. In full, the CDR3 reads CASSLNFKDTQYF.

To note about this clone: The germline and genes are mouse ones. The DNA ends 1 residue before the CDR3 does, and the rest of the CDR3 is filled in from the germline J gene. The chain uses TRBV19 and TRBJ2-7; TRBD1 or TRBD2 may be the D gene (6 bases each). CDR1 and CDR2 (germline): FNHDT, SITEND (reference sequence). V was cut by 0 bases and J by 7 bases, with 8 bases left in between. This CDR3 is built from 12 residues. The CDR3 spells CASSIEGGEQYF. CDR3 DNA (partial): TGTGCCAGCAGTATAGAGGGGGGAGAACAGTAC.

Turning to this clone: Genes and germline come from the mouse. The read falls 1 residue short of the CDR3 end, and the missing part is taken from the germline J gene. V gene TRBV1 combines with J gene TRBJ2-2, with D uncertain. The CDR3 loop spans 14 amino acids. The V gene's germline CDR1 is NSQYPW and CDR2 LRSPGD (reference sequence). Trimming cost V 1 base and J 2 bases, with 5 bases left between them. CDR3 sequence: CTCSAGHNTGQLYF. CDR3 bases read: TGCACCTGCAGTGCAGGACACAACACCGGGCAGCTCTAC.

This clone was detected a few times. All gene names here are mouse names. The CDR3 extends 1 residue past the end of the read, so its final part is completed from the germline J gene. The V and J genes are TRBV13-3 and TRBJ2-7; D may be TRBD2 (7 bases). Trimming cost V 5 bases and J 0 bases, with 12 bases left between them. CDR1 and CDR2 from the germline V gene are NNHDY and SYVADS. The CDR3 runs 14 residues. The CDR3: CASSLWGHSYEQYF. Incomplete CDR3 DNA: TGTGCCAGCAGCCTCTGGGGGCACTCCTATGAACAGTAC.

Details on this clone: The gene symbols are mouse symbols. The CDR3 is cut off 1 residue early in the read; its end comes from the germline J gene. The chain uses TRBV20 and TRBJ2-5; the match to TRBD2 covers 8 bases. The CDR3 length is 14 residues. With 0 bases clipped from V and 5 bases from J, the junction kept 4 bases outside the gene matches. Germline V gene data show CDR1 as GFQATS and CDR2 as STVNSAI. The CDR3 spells CGARETGGRDTQYF. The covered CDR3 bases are TGTGGTGCTAGGGAAACTGGGGGTCGAGACACCCAGTAC.

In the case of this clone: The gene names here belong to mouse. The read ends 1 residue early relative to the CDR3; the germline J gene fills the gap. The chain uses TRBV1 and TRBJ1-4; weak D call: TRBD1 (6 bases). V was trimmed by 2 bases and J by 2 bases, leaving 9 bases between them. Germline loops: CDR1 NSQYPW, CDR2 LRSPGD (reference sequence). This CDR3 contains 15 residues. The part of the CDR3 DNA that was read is TGCACCTGCAGTGCAAAGGGGGGCTCCAACGAAAGATTATTT. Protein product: CTCSAKGGSNERLF. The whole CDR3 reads CTCSAKGGSNERLFF. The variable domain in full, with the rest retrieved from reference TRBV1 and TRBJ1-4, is VTLLEQNPRWRLVPRGQAVNLRCILKNSQYPWMSWYQQDLQKQLQWLFTLRSPGDKEVKSLPGADYLATRVTDTELRLQVANMSQGRTLYCTCSAKGGSNERLFFGHGTKLSVL.

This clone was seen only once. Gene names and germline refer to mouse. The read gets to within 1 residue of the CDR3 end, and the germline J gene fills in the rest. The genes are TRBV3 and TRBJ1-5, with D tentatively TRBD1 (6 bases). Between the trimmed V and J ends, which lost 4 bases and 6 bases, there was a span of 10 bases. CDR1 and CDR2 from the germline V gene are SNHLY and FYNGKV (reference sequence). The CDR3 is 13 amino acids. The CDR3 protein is CASSSTGSQAPLF. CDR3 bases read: TGTGCCAGCAGCTCTACAGGGAGCCAGGCTCCGCTT.

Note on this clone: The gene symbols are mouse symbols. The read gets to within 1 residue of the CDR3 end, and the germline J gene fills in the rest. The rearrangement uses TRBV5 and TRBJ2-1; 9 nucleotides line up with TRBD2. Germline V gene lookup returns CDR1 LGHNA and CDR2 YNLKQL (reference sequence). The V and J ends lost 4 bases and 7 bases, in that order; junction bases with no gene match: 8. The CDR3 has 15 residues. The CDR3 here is CASSLPGLGGAEQFF. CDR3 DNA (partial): TGTGCCAGCAGCCTCCCGGGACTGGGAGGCGCTGAGCAGTTC.

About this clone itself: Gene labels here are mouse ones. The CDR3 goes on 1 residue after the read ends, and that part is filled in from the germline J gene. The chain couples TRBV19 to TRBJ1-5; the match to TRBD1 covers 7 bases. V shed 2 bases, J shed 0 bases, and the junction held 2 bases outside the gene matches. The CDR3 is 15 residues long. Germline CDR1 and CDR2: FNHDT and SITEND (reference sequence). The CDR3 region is CASSMGQYNNQAPLF. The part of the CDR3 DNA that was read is TGTGCCAGCAGTATGGGACAGTATAACAACCAGGCTCCGCTT.

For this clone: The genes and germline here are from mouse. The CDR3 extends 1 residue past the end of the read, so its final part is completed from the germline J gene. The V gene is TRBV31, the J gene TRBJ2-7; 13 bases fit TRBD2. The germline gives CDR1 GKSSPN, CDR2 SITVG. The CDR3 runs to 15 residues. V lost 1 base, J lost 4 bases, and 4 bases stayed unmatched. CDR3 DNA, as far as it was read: TGTGCCTGGAGTCCCCGGGACTGGGGGGGGTATGAACAGTAC. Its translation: CAWSPRDWGGYEQY. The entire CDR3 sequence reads CAWSPRDWGGYEQYF.

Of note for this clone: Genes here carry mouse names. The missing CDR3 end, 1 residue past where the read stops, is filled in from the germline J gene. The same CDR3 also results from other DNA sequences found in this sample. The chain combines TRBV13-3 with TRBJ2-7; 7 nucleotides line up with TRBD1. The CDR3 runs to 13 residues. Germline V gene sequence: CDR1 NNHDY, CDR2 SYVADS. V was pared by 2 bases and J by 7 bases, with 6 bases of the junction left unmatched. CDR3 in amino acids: CASSDDREGEQYF. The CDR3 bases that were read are TGTGCCAGCAGTGACGACAGGGAGGGGGAACAGTAC.

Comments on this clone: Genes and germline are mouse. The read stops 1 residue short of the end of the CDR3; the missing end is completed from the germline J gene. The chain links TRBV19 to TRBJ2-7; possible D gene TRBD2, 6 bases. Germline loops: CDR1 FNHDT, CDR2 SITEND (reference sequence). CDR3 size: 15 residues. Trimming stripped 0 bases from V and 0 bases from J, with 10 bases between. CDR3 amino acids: CASSIGAGVSYEQYF. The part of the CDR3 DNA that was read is TGTGCCAGCAGTATAGGGGCTGGGGTCTCCTATGAACAGTAC.

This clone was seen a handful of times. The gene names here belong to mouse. CDR3 sequence: CASSVGGPREQYF. The DNA read from the CDR3 is TGTGCCAGCTCGGTGGGGGGGCCCCGTGAACAGTAC. The chain is built from TRBV12-1 and TRBJ2-7; 9 bases agree with TRBD2. The sequence runs out 1 residue before the end of the CDR3; the remainder is reconstructed from the germline J gene. The CDR3 extends over 13 amino acids. In germline, CDR1 is SGHSN, CDR2 HYEKVE. The ends lost 4 bases at V and 6 bases at J; junction bases unmatched: 6.

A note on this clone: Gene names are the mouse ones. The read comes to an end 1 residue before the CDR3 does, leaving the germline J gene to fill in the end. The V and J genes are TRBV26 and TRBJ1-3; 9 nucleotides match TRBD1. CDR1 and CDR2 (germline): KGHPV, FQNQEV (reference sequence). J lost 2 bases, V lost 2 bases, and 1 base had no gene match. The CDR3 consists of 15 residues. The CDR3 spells CASSLRDRAGNTLYF. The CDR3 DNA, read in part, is TGTGCCAGCAGTCTGAGGGACAGGGCTGGAAATACGCTCTAT.

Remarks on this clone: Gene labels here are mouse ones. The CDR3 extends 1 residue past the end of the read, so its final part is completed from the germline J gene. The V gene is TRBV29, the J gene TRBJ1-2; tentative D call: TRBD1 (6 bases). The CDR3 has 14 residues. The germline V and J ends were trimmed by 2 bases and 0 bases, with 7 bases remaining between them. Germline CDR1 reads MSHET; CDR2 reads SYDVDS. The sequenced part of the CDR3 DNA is TGTGCTAGCAGTTTAGGGACAACAAACTCCGACTACACC. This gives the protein CASSLGTTNSDYT. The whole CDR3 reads CASSLGTTNSDYTF.

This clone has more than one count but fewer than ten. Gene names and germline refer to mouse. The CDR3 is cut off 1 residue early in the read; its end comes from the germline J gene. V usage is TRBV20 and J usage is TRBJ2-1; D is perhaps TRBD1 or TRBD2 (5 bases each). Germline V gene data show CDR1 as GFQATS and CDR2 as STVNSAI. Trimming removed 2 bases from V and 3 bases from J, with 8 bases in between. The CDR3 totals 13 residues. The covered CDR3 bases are TGTGGTGCTAGGTCCGGGGGCTATGCTGAGCAGTTC. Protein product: CGARSGGYAEQF. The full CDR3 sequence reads CGARSGGYAEQFF.

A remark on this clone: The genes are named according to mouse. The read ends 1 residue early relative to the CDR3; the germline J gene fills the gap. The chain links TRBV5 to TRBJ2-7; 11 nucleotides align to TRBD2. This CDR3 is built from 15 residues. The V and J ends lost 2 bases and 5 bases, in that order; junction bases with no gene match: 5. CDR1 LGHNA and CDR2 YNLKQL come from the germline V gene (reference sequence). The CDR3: CASSQYWGGDHEQYF. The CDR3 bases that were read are TGTGCCAGCAGCCAATACTGGGGGGGCGACCATGAACAGTAC.

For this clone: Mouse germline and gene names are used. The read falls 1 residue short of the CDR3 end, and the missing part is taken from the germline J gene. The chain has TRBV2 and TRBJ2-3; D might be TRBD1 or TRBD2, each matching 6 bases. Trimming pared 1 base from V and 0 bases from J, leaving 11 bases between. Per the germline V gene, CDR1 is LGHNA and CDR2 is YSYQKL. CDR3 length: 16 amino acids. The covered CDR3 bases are TGTGCCAGCAGCCAAGGAGGGGGGAATAGTGCAGAAACGCTGTAT. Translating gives CASSQGGGNSAETLY. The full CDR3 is CASSQGGGNSAETLYF.

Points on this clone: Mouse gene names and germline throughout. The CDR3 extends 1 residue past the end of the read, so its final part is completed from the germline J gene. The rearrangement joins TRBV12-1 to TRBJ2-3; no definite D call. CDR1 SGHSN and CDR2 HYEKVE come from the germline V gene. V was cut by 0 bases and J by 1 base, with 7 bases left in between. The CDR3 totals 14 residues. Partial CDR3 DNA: TGTGCCAGCTCTCTCGGGCTGGGTGCAGAAACGCTGTAT. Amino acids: CASSLGLGAETLY. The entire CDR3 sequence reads CASSLGLGAETLYF.